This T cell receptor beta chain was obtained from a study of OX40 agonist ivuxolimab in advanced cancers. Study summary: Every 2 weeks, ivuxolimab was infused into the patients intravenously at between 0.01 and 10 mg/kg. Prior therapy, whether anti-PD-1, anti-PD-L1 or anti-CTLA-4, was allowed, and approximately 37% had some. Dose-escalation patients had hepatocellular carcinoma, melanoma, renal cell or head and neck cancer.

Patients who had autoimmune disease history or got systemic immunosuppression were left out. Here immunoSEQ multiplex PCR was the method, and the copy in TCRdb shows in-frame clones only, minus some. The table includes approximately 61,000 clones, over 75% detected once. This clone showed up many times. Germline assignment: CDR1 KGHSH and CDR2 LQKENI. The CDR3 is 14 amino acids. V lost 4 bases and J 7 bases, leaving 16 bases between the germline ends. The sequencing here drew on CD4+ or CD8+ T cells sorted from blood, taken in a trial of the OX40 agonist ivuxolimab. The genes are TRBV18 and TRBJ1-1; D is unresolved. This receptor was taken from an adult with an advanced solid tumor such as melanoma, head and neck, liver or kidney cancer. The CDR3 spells CASSQDSLAGEAFF. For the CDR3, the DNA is TGTGCCAGCTCACAAGATTCGCTTGCCGGTGAAGCTTTCTTT. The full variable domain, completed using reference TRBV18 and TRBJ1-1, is NAGVMQNPRHLVRRRGQEARLRCSPMKGHSHVYWYRQLPEEGLKFMVYLQKENIIDESGMPKERFSAEFPKEGPSILRIQQVVRGDSAAYFCASSQDSLAGEAFFGQGTRLTVV.